This paragraph covers one T cell receptor (beta chain) sequence. Its antigen has not been determined. It has no much larger one-base neighbor in the sample; base qualities were not kept. The CDR3 regions of human TCRbeta chains were subjected to immunosequencing. In the authors' own workflow: TCRs in the repertoires were matched against a reference library of SARS-CoV-2-specific TCRs that had been generated with the MIRA antigen-specificity platform. Breadth was defined as the fraction of unique TCRs that were SARS-CoV-2-associated. Depth was defined as the fraction of total T cells that were SARS-CoV-2-associated. Using the MIRA data, every spike-specific TCR was mapped to the spike region that the TCR reacted to and assigned to either a CD4 or a CD8 class. Log10-transformed breadth and depth values were compared by one-way ANOVA with Sidak's multiple comparisons tests. Held by TCRdb, this immuneACCESS table contains in-frame sequences only and omits some clones. Under half of the omission traces to an unresolved V gene where checked; the cause of the rest is unknown. The V and J calls and clone size are taken from that table; D and trimming were inferred from the DNA. The sample yields about 110,000 clones; 89% were counted once. 6.6% of the sample is held by the ten biggest clonotypes.

The data were obtained in a study of T cell responses to AZD1222 COVID-19 vaccine (dated by TCRdb to about 2021). A note on the overall study: Because spike-specific TCR depth and breadth did not differ between the two schedules, AZD1222 recipients who got a second dose at roughly 4 weeks were pooled with those who got a second dose at roughly 12 weeks. TCR sequencing was performed for 230 to 250 trial participants, of whom approximately 200 were given two doses of AZD1222 and some 25 were given two doses of MenACWY control vaccine. Trial participants were enrolled by age into 18-55, 56-69 and 70-plus year subgroups, with approximately 150, 28 and 58 TCR-sequenced participants respectively.

The sample's time point label, decoded: baseline before first vaccination. The vaccinee samples were drawn from two UK trials, COV001 and COV002, one of which was a single-blind randomized controlled phase 2/3 trial testing AZD1222 (ChAdOx1 nCoV-19) in healthy adults. For TCRbeta chain sequencing, PBMC samples from trial participants were taken at day 0 and at day 28 after the second dose. Trimming leaves V shorter by 1 base and J shorter by 0 bases, with the junction holding 5 bases beyond the gene matches. Counted from cysteine to phenylalanine, this CDR3 has 17 amino acids. The sequence is cut down to CDR3 DNA, 51 bases in frame from base 1. CDR1 and CDR2 are drawn from the germline V gene: SGHTA, FQGNSA. Beyond this particular receptor, the publication reports: Because no samples from the day 14 peak response were available, repertoires could be characterized only after the peak T cell response. The 56-69-year group was small, and its depth increase did not reach significance, likely because of low power. Only six or seven AZD1222 recipients were SARS-CoV-2 seropositive at baseline, limiting conclusions about previously exposed vaccinees. Participants were mostly white British and included more females than males, and it was suggested by the authors that clonal diversity may have been underestimated. CD4 TCRs associated with the vaccine covered the entire spike protein, and the dominant responses were in regions 160-218 and 743-854. Nearly half of unique spike-specific TCRs reportedly recognized epitopes outside regions mutated in the B.1.351 and B.1.1.7 variants. After two AZD1222 doses, both the breadth and the depth of spike-specific TCRs were significantly higher than at day 0 and than in MenACWY recipients.

The chain was built from TRBV7-2 and TRBJ2-1; a stretch of 8 junction bases matches TRBD2. The sample here was peripheral blood, taken on day 0 of AZD1222 vaccination. The origin of this receptor is an adult in good health. The CDR3 has the sequence CASSLVAGGTSYNEQFF. The nucleotide sequence is given as TGTGCCAGCAGCTTAGTGGCGGGAGGAACCTCCTACAATGAGCAGTTCTTC. Where the CDR3 stops, the reference TRBV7-2 and TRBJ2-1 genes take over; the full variable domain is GAGVSQSPSNKVTEKGKDVELRCDPISGHTALYWYRQSLGQGLEFLIYFQGNSAPDKSGLPSDRFSAERTGGSVSTLTIQRTQQEDSAVYLCASSLVAGGTSYNEQFFGPGTRLTVL.